This TCR beta chain appears in the sequencing data of a study of T cell responses to AZD1222 COVID-19 vaccine. Study-wide points: Females outnumbered males among donors, who were mostly white British; clonal diversity was possibly underestimated.

V gave up 3 bases and J gave up 2 bases, with 13 bases separating them. Germline V gene data show CDR1 as MGHDK and CDR2 as SYGVNS. The CDR3 contains 15 residues. For this clone: Its target is unknown.

The repertoire was sequenced with immunoSEQ multiplex PCR; TCRdb's copy has only in-frame clones and lacks some. The sample shows 150,000 to 200,000 clones, about nine tenths of them seen only once. This receptor was identified in an adult who received the MenACWY meningococcal vaccine as a control. This rearrangement joins TRBV25-1 to TRBJ1-2; TRBD1 is a possible D gene (6 bases). Sequenced here: peripheral blood, sampled 28 days after the second dose of the MenACWY control vaccine. Written as DNA, the CDR3 is TGTGCCAGCAGTGACCTACACCAGGGGAACTATGGCTACACCTTC. It yields the protein CASSDLHQGNYGYTF.